This T cell receptor beta chain was observed in a study of cytomegalovirus exposure and HLA in healthy donors. Between the trimmed V and J ends, which lost 7 bases and 7 bases, there was a span of 17 bases. The germline gives CDR1 ENHRY, CDR2 SYGVKD. There are 15 residues in the CDR3. 13 Jbeta primers and 60 Vbeta primers were used for the PCR. Assay used: immunoSEQ multiplex PCR; TCRdb lists only in-frame clones, some missing. The repertoire holds around 230,000 clones, with 85% as singletons. This chain links TRBV10-3 with TRBJ1-6; D unresolved. The sequenced sample was PBMCs. The receptor comes from a girl aged 2 to 10 in good health and CMV-seronegative. The DNA for the CDR3 is TGTGCCATCAATATAAAGCGGCAGGCGAATTCACCCCTCCACTTT. The encoded protein is CAINIKRQANSPLHF.